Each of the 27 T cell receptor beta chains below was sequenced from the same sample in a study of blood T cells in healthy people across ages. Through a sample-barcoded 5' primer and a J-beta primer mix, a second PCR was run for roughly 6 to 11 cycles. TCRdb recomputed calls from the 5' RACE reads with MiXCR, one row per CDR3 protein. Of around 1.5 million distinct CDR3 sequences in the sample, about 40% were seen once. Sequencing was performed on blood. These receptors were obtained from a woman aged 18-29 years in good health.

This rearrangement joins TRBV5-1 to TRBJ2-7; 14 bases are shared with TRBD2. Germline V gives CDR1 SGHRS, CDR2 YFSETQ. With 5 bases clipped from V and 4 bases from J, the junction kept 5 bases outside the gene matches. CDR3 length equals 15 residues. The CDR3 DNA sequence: TGCGCCAGCAGGCGGACTAGCGGGGGGCTTTACGAGCAGTACTTC. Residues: CASRRTSGGLYEQYF.

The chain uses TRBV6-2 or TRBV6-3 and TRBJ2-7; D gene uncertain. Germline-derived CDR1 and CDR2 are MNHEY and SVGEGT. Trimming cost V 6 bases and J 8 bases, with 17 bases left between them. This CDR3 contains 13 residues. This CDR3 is CASSPNPFDKQYF. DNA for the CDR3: TGTGCCAGCAGCCCCAACCCCTTTGACAAGCAGTACTTC.

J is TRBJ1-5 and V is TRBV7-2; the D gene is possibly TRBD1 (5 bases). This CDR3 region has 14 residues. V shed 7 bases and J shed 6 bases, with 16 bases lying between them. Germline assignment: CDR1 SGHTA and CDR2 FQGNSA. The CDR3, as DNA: TGTGCCAGCACCGCTGGGGGGATCGGTCAGCCCCAGCATTTT. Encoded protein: CASTAGGIGQPQHF.

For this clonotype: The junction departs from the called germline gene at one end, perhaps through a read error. CDR3 in amino acids: CTSSLVGWDSPLHF. The DNA for the CDR3 is TGTACCAGCAGCTTAGTGGGTTGGGACTCACCCCTCCACTTT. The V gene is TRBV11-2, the J gene TRBJ1-6; possible D gene TRBD1, 5 bases. The germline V gene encodes CDR1 SGHAT and CDR2 FQNNGV. There are 14 residues in the CDR3.

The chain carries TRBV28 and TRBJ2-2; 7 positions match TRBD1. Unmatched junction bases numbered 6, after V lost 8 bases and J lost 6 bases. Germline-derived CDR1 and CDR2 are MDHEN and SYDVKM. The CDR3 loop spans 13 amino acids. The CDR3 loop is CASGQAVPGELFF. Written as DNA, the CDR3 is TGTGCCAGCGGACAGGCCGTTCCCGGGGAGCTGTTTTTT.

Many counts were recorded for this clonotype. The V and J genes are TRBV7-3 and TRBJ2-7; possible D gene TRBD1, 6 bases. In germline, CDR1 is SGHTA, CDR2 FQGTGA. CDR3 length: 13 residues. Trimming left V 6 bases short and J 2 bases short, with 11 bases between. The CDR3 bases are TGTGCCAGCAGACGGGACATTCCCTACGAGCAGTACTTC. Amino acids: CASRRDIPYEQYF.

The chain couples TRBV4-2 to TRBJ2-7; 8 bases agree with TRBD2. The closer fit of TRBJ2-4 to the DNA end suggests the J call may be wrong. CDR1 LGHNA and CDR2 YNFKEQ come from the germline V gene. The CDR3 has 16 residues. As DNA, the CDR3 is TGTGCCAGCAGCCAAGTTGCCAGCGGGAGTGTGAACATTCAGTACTTC. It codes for CASSQVASGSVNIQYF.

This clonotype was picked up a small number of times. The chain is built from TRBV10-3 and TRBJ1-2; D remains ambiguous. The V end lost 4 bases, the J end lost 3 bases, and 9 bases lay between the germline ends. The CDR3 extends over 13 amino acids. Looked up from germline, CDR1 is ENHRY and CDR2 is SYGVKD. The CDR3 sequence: CAISGTDDYGYTF. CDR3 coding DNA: TGTGCCATCAGTGGGACCGATGACTATGGCTACACCTTC.

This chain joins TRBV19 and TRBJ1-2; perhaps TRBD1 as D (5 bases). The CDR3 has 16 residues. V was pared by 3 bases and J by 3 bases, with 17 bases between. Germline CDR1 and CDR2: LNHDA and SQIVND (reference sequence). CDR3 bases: TGTGCCAGTAGTATCGACGGTTTCGGCAGGGACTATGGCTACACCTTC. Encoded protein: CASSIDGFGRDYGYTF.

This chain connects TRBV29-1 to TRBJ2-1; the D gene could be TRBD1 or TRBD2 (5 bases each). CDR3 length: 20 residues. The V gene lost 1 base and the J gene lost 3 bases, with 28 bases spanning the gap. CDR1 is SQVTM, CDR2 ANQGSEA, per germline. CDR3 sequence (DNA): TGCAGCGTTGAAGGGGGACGAAAAGAAAGGGGCGGAAACGTCTACAATGAGCAGTTCTTC. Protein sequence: CSVEGGRKERGGNVYNEQFF.

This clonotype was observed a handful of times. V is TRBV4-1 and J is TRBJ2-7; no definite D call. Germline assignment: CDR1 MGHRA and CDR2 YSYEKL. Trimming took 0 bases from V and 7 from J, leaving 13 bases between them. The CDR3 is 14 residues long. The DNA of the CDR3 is TGCGCCAGCAGCCAAGATGAAAGGGCGGCTGAGCAGTACTTC. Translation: CASSQDERAAEQYF.

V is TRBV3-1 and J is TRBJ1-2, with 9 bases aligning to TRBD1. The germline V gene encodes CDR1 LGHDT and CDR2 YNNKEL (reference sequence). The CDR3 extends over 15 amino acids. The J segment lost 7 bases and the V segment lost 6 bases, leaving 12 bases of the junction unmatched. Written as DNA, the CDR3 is TGTGCCAGCAGTAATACCGGACAGGGGCCGGGTGGCTACACCTTC. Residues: CASSNTGQGPGGYTF.

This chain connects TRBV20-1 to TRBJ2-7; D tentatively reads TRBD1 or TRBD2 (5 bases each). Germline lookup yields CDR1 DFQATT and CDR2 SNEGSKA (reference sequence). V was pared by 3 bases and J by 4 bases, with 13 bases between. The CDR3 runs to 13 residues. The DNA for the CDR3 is TGCAGTGCTAGCGAGGGGACGGTGTACGAGCAGTACTTC. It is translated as CSASEGTVYEQYF.

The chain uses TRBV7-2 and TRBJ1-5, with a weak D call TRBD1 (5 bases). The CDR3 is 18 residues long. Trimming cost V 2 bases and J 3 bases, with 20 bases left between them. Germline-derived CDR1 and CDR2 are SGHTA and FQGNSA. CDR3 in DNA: TGTGCCAGCAGCTTATTAGGAGCTCGGCAGGGTGCCAATCAGCCCCAGCATTTT. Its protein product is CASSLLGARQGANQPQHF.

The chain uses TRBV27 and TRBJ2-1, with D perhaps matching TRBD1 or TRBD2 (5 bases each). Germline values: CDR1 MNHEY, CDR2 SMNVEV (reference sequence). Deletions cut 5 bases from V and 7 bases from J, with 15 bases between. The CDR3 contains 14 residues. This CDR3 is CASSATSWGNEQFF. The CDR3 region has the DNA TGTGCCAGCAGTGCCACATCCTGGGGGAATGAGCAGTTCTTC.

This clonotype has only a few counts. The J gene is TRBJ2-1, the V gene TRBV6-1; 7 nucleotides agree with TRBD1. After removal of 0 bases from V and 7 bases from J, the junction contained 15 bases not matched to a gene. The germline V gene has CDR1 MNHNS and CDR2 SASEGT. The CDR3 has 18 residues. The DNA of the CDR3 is TGTGCCAGCAGTGAAGCGGAACCTCCGACAGGGTTGGAGAATGAGCAGTTCTTC. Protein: CASSEAEPPTGLENEQFF.

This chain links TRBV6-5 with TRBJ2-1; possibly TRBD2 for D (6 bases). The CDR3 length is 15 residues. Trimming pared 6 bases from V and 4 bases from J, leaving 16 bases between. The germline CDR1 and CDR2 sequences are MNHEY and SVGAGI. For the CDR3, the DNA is TGTGCCAGCAGGGACTTAGGAGGGAATTACAATGAGCAGTTCTTC. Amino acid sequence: CASRDLGGNYNEQFF.

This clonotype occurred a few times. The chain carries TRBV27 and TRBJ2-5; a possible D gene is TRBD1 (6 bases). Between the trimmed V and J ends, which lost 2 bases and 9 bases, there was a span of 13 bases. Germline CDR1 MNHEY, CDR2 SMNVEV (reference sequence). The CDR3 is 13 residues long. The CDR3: CASSLRPSGAQYF. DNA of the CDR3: TGTGCCAGCAGTTTACGTCCGTCAGGGGCCCAGTACTTC.

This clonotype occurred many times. CDR3 loop: CSVPDLRASEQFF. DNA of the CDR3: TGCAGCGTCCCGGACTTACGAGCTAGTGAGCAGTTCTTC. V gene TRBV29-1 combines with J gene TRBJ2-1; the D gene is possibly TRBD2 (5 bases). With 6 bases removed from V and 9 bases from J, the gap between germline ends came to 18 bases. Germline loops: CDR1 SQVTM, CDR2 ANQGSEA. The CDR3 covers 13 residues.

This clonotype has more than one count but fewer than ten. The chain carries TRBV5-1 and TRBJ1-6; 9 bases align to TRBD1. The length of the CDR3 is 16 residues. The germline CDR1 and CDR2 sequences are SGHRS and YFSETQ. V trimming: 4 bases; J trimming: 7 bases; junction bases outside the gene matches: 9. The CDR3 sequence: CASSTGGTGNNSPLHF. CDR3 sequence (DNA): TGCGCCAGCAGCACGGGCGGGACAGGGAACAATTCACCCCTCCACTTT.

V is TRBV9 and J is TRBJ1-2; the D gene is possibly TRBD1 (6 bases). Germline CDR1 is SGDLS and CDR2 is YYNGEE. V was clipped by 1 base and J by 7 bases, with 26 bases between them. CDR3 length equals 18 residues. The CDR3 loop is CASSVRGGDNLPPGGYTF. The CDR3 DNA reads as TGTGCCAGCAGCGTAAGGGGGGGGGACAACCTGCCGCCCGGTGGCTACACCTTC.

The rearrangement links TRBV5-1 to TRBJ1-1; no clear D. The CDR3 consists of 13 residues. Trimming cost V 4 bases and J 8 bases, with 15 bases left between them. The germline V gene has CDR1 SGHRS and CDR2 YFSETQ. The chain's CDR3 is CASSVERNREAFF. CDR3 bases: TGCGCCAGCAGCGTGGAGCGTAATAGGGAAGCTTTCTTT.

The CDR3 spells CASSESKTAGLGGYTF. As DNA, the CDR3 is TGTGCCAGCAGTGAGAGTAAAACGGCAGGGCTAGGGGGCTACACCTTC. The chain is built from TRBV25-1 and TRBJ1-2; D is perhaps TRBD1 (5 bases). The germline V gene encodes CDR1 MGHDK and CDR2 SYGVNS. With 3 bases removed from V and 8 bases from J, the gap between germline ends came to 22 bases. The CDR3 is 16 residues long.

CDR3 coding DNA: TGTGCCAGCAGGGAACAGGGGCGGTACAATGAGCAGTTCTTC. Translating it yields CASREQGRYNEQFF. This chain joins TRBV27 and TRBJ2-1, with TRBD1 matching over 7 bases. Looked up from germline, CDR1 is MNHEY and CDR2 is SMNVEV (reference sequence). V trimming: 6 bases; J trimming: 4 bases; junction bases outside the gene matches: 6. This CDR3 is built from 14 residues.

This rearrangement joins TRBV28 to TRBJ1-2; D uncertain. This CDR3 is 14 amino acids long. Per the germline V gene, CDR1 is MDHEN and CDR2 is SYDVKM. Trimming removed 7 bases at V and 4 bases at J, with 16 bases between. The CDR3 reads CASTTEAGRYGYTF. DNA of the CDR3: TGTGCCAGCACCACTGAGGCAGGACGCTATGGCTACACCTTC.

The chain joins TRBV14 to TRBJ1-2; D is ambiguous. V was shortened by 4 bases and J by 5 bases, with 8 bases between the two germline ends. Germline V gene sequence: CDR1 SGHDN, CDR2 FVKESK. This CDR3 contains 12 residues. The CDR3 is CASSLQIYGYTF. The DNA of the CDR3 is TGTGCCAGCAGCCTACAGATATATGGCTACACCTTC.

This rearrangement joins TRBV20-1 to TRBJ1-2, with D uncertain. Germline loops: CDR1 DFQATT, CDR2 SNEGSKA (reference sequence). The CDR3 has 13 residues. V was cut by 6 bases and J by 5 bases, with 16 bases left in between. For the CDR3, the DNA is TGCAGTGCCGCGAGTGTACACGATTATGGCTACACCTTC. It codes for CSAASVHDYGYTF.